This T cell receptor beta chain was recorded in a study of OX40 agonist ivuxolimab in advanced cancers. The study, taken as a whole, reports: CD4+ T cells averaged fewer expanded clones than CD8+ T cells.

Patients were excluded for autoimmune disease history or systemic immunosuppression. CDR1 is WNHNN, CDR2 SYGVQD, per germline (reference sequence). V was cut by 2 bases and J by 4 bases, with 11 bases left in between. The CDR3 length is 14 residues. Repertoires were generated with immunoSEQ multiplex PCR, while TCRdb's copy carries only in-frame clones and drops some. This repertoire shows fewer than 70,000 clones, about 92% found once; its top ten account for about 0.95%. Remarks on this clone: The antigen remains unidentified.

Sequences were derived from CD4+ or CD8+ T cells sorted from blood, sampled in a trial of the OX40 agonist ivuxolimab. The sequence derives from an adult with an advanced solid tumor such as melanoma, head and neck, liver or kidney cancer. This chain joins TRBV10-1 and TRBJ2-5; the D gene is possibly TRBD2 (5 bases). CDR3 DNA: TGCGCCAGCAGTGAGGCGGGCGGAGGAGAGACCCAGTACTTC. As protein: CASSEAGGGETQYF.